This T cell receptor beta chain appears in the sequencing data of a study of shared clonotypes between healthy human individuals. About the research overall: Each donor had three CD4 naive, three CD4 memory, two CD8 naive and one CD8 memory plate.

Sequencing was performed with immunoSEQ multiplex PCR; in TCRdb, only in-frame clones are kept and a portion is missing. The sample consists of about 600,000 clones, more than 95% of them appearing once. V lost 2 bases, J lost 6 bases, and 10 bases lay in between. Germline V gene data show CDR1 as MNHEY and CDR2 as SVGAGI. The CDR3 length is 14 residues. Sequences were obtained from naive CD4+ T cells sorted from blood. The subset: CD45RA+ positively selected. The sequence came from a woman aged 30 to 39 in good health. This rearrangement joins TRBV6-5 to TRBJ2-2; no firm D call. The CDR3 nucleotides read TGTGCCAGCAGTTACCCCAGCTTCCCCGGGGAGCTGTTTTTT. Translation: CASSYPSFPGELFF.